The present entry profiles one TCR beta chain with its context. The source of the sample is a study of blood T cell repertoires in COVID-19. J was trimmed by 1 base and V by 1 base; bases with no gene match: 2. CDR1 LNHDA and CDR2 SQIVND come from the germline V gene (reference sequence). This CDR3 has 15 amino acids. Original handling: Reference gene primer amplification gave estimated nucleated cell counts. Sequenced by immunoSEQ multiplex PCR; TCRdb stores in-frame clones only, minus some. For V, J and clone size, that table is used; D and trimming come from the DNA. In the table there are under 250,000 clones, nearly 90% of which are singletons.

This sequence joins TRBV19 and TRBJ2-3; 7 bases map to TRBD2. Sample: peripheral blood. The TCR comes from a man aged 18 to 29 with active or convalescent COVID-19. CDR3 residues: CASSIGREGTDTQYF. The CDR3 region has the DNA TGTGCCAGTAGTATAGGACGGGAGGGCACAGATACGCAGTATTTT.